The present entry profiles one T cell receptor beta chain with its context. The data are from a study of blood T cell repertoires in COVID-19. The overall study: Researchers got acute and convalescent COVID-19 samples from the United States, Italy and Spain. From T cells, B-cell-depleted T cells, or PBMCs came the material, which was cDNA or gDNA.

Original processing methods: Amplification from reference gene primers served as the basis for estimated nucleated cell counts. Sequenced by immunoSEQ multiplex PCR; TCRdb stores in-frame clones only, minus some. V, J and clone size derive from that table, while D and trimming were established from the DNA sequence. Seen here are roughly 32,000 clones, roughly 88% observed once, and the top ten hold less than 30%. Sample: peripheral blood. The clonotype was recovered from a human donor in a cohort sampled during active COVID-19.

This CDR3 is CASSRDTANYGYTF. Written as DNA, the CDR3 is TGTGCCAGTAGTCGGGACACAGCTAACTATGGCTACACCTTC. The V and J genes are TRBV19 and TRBJ1-2; TRBD1 is a possible D gene (6 bases). V lost 5 bases to trimming and J lost 0 bases, with 10 bases between them. This CDR3 has 14 residues. Germline lookup yields CDR1 LNHDA and CDR2 SQIVND (reference sequence).